The 21 T cell receptor beta chains below all came from one sample that was sequenced in a study of siplizumab effects on memory and regulatory T cells. Antigens for these TCRs are unknown. Generated by immunoSEQ multiplex PCR, the TCRdb table keeps only in-frame clones and is missing some. The sample lists about 9,900 clones, around 40% occurring once. In the mixed lymphocyte reaction, cells were cocultured for six to seven days at 37°C. The specimen sequenced was CFSE-low (dividing) CD4+ T cells sorted from an allogeneic mixed lymphocyte reaction. Source of these receptors: a human donor in good health; the cells came from an allogeneic mixed lymphocyte reaction.

The chain links TRBV10-1 to TRBJ2-1; the match to TRBD2 covers 11 bases. The trim removed 8 bases at V and 7 bases at J, leaving 19 bases unmatched. There are 18 residues in the CDR3. CDR1 is WNHNN, CDR2 SYGVQD, per germline (reference sequence). This CDR3 reads CASSRGGAAGLAVNEQFF. In DNA form, the CDR3 reads TGCGCCAGCTCCAGAGGGGGGGCAGCGGGACTAGCGGTGAATGAGCAGTTCTTC.

The chain is built from TRBV5-4 and TRBJ2-2; no definite D call. CDR1 is SGHNT, CDR2 YYREEE, per germline (reference sequence). The ends were cut back, 3 bases at V and 7 bases at J, with 13 bases in the middle. There are 14 residues in the CDR3. CDR3 nucleotide sequence: TGTGCCAGCAGCTGGAATGGGGTAGTCGGGGAGCTGTTTTTT. Translating it yields CASSWNGVVGELFF. Together with reference TRBV5-4 and TRBJ2-2, the CDR3 gives the full variable domain: ETGVTQSPTHLIKTRGQQVTLRCSSQSGHNTVSWYQQALGQGPQFIFQYYREEENGRGNFPPRFSGLQFPNYSSELNVNALELDDSALYLCASSWNGVVGELFFGEGSRLTVL.

V and J are TRBV23-1 and TRBJ2-4; tentative D call: TRBD2 (5 bases). TRBV23-1 is sorted into the ORF group, with uncertain function. V was shortened by 0 bases and J by 9 bases, with 9 bases between the two germline ends. The CDR3 is 13 amino acids. CDR3 sequence (DNA): TGCGCCAGCAGTCAATCCCCTGGAGGCATTCAGTACTTC. This encodes CASSQSPGGIQYF.

The chain recombines TRBV19 with TRBJ2-7; 7 bases align to TRBD2. The CDR3 length is 18 residues. The J segment lost 1 base and the V segment lost 3 bases, leaving 15 bases of the junction unmatched. Germline CDR1 is LNHDA and CDR2 is SQIVND (reference sequence). DNA of the CDR3: TGTGCCAGTAGTATGAAGGCTAGCGGAGGGGTAATGTCCTACGAGCAGTACTTC. It is translated as CASSMKASGGVMSYEQYF.

The genes are TRBV5-6 and TRBJ1-1, with no clear D. The V end lost 1 base, the J end lost 3 bases, and 10 bases lay between the germline ends. The CDR3 is 14 residues long. Germline CDR1 reads SGHDT; CDR2 reads YYEEEE. The CDR3 coding sequence is TGTGCCAGCAGCTTGCCGCCACAAGACACTGAAGCTTTCTTT. Translation: CASSLPPQDTEAFF.

J is TRBJ2-1 and V is TRBV5-5; the match to TRBD2 covers 14 bases. This CDR3 comprises 15 residues. V lost 4 bases, J lost 7 bases, and 4 bases stayed unmatched. In germline, CDR1 is SGHKS, CDR2 YYEKEE (reference sequence). CDR3 sequence reads: CASSPGLAGVNEQFF. The CDR3, as DNA: TGTGCCAGCAGCCCGGGACTAGCGGGAGTTAATGAGCAGTTCTTC.

The rearrangement uses TRBV7-2 and TRBJ1-1; D is unresolved. Trimming removed 2 bases at V and 0 bases at J, with 10 bases between. This CDR3 is built from 15 residues. CDR1 SGHTA and CDR2 FQGNSA come from the germline V gene. CDR3 DNA sequence: TGTGCCAGCAGCTTAATGGGAGGCATGAACACTGAAGCTTTCTTT. Protein product: CASSLMGGMNTEAFF.

In this sample, this clone turned up a few times. The V gene is TRBV18, the J gene TRBJ2-5; 8 bases align to TRBD1. The V gene end was trimmed by 6 bases and the J gene end by 10 bases; junction bases not matched to a gene: 10. From germline, CDR1 is KGHSH and CDR2 LQKENI. CDR3 size: 13 residues. The CDR3 sequence: CASSPAADRGQYF. CDR3 bases: TGTGCCAGCTCCCCAGCCGCCGACAGGGGCCAGTACTTC.

This clone is medium-sized. V usage is TRBV7-6 and J usage is TRBJ2-7, with 7 bases lining up with TRBD1. In germline, CDR1 is SGHVS, CDR2 FNYEAQ. The CDR3 length is 15 residues. The trim removed 5 bases at V and 0 bases at J, leaving 7 bases unmatched. In DNA form, the CDR3 reads TGTGCCAGCAGCATTGACGACAGGGCCTCCTACGAGCAGTACTTC. Translated: CASSIDDRASYEQYF.

This clone has only a few counts. The CDR3 DNA reads TGCGCCAGCAGCCAGTCGGACAGGGTTGGCACTGAAGCTTTCTTT. This sequence encodes CASSQSDRVGTEAFF. This chain links TRBV5-1 with TRBJ1-1, with TRBD1 identical over 8 bases. The CDR3 sequence is 15 residues long. Germline V CDR1 and CDR2: SGHRS, YFSETQ. V gave up 4 bases and J gave up 4 bases; unmatched junction bases: 9.

This clone was seen more than once but under ten times. The chain uses TRBV10-1 and TRBJ2-3; tentatively, D is TRBD2 (7 bases). There are 14 residues in the CDR3. The V and J ends lost 4 bases and 2 bases respectively, with 10 bases between them. Germline V gives CDR1 WNHNN, CDR2 SYGVQD (reference sequence). CDR3 bases: TGCGCCAGCAGTGCGGGGGGCCCCACAGATACGCAGTATTTT. This gives the protein CASSAGGPTDTQYF.

The chain combines TRBV7-2 with TRBJ2-3; a possible D gene is TRBD2 (6 bases). Germline V gene lookup returns CDR1 SGHTA and CDR2 FQGNSA. This CDR3 is 16 amino acids long. Trimming took off 1 base at V and 3 bases at J, with 14 bases between the two ends. The CDR3 coding sequence is TGTGCCAGCAGCTTAGGGCCGGGAGCTGGAACAGATACGCAGTATTTT. Its protein is CASSLGPGAGTDTQYF.

This clone is categorized as medium-sized (0.01 to 0.1%). The chain recombines TRBV5-1 with TRBJ2-7, with D perhaps matching TRBD1 (5 bases). V was clipped by 5 bases and J by 7 bases, with 10 bases between them. This CDR3 contains 11 residues. The germline V gene encodes CDR1 SGHRS and CDR2 YFSETQ. CDR3 region: CASRDAGEQYF. The CDR3 DNA sequence: TGCGCCAGCAGGGACGCAGGGGAGCAGTACTTC.

In its sample, this clone was seen a few times. The chain is built from TRBV5-5 and TRBJ1-2; D is undetermined. The CDR3 is made up of 15 amino acids. Trimming removed 1 base from V and 2 bases from J, with 12 bases in between. Per the germline V gene, CDR1 is SGHKS and CDR2 is YYEKEE (reference sequence). CDR3 in DNA: TGTGCCAGCAGCTTGAACCCGACGGGAAACTATGGCTACACCTTC. Protein product: CASSLNPTGNYGYTF.

In this sample, this clone is medium-sized (0.01 to 0.1%). The chain uses TRBV4-1 and TRBJ2-3, with a tentative D call TRBD1 (7 bases). Germline loops: CDR1 MGHRA, CDR2 YSYEKL. Between the trimmed V and J ends, which lost 1 base and 6 bases, there was a span of 17 bases. This CDR3 region has 16 residues. The CDR3 reads CASSQGTPTGRDTQYF. Here the CDR3 DNA reads TGCGCCAGCAGCCAAGGCACCCCGACAGGGAGGGATACGCAGTATTTT.

The chain is built from TRBV4-3 and TRBJ2-3, with TRBD2 identical over 9 bases. The CDR3 length is 17 residues. The trim removed 3 bases at V and 4 bases at J, leaving 11 bases unmatched. Germline-derived CDR1 and CDR2 are LGHNA and YSLEER. The CDR3 sequence: CASSQKLSGSFADTQYF. CDR3 bases: TGCGCCAGCAGCCAGAAACTTAGCGGGAGTTTCGCAGATACGCAGTATTTT.

This clone is deemed medium-sized. The V gene is TRBV19, the J gene TRBJ2-7; 9 bases align to TRBD1. The V segment lost 6 bases and the J segment 2 bases; nucleotides outside the gene matches: 2. In germline, CDR1 is LNHDA, CDR2 SQIVND (reference sequence). The CDR3 is made up of 13 amino acids. CDR3 residues: CASRDRGTYEQYF. DNA for the CDR3: TGTGCCAGTAGGGACAGGGGCACCTACGAGCAGTACTTC.

By frequency in the sample, this clone is medium-sized. The chain links TRBV7-8 to TRBJ2-3; D tentatively reads TRBD1 or TRBD2 (5 bases each). Trimming stripped 4 bases from V and 6 bases from J, with 11 bases between. The CDR3 is made up of 13 amino acids. Per the germline V gene, CDR1 is SGHVS and CDR2 is FQNEAQ. The CDR3 region is CASSWGMTDTQYF. In DNA form, the CDR3 reads TGTGCCAGCAGCTGGGGGATGACCGATACGCAGTATTTT.

The genes are TRBV18 and TRBJ2-4, with D possibly being TRBD1 (8 bases). There are 19 residues in the CDR3. Trimming cost V 6 bases and J 2 bases, with 26 bases left between them. CDR1 is KGHSH and CDR2 is LQKENI in the germline V gene. The CDR3 sequence: CASSRDGQGGRNSKNIQYF. As DNA, the CDR3 is TGTGCCAGCTCTCGGGACGGACAGGGAGGGAGGAACTCCAAAAACATTCAGTACTTC.

This clone has just a few counts. The chain has TRBV28 and TRBJ2-7; D unclear. Trimming took 4 bases from V and 7 from J, leaving 8 bases between them. From germline, CDR1 is MDHEN and CDR2 SYDVKM. There are 11 residues in the CDR3. CDR3 sequence reads: CASSSPREQYF. As DNA, the CDR3 is TGTGCCAGCAGTTCCCCTAGGGAGCAGTACTTC.

Only a few counts were recorded for this clone. This rearrangement joins TRBV4-1 to TRBJ2-5; TRBD1 matches at 7 bases. Germline V gene lookup returns CDR1 MGHRA and CDR2 YSYEKL. V trimming: 1 base; J trimming: 5 bases; junction bases outside the gene matches: 4. The CDR3 has 14 amino acids. CDR3 residues: CASSQGQGVETQYF. The DNA of the CDR3 is TGCGCCAGCAGCCAAGGGCAGGGGGTTGAGACCCAGTACTTC.